The 30 T cell receptor beta chains listed next were all sequenced from one sample in a study of T cell changes during pregnancy in multiple sclerosis. Clones were sequenced by immunoSEQ multiplex PCR, and TCRdb holds only the in-frame ones, with some missing. The table has tens of thousands of clones, over 80% seen once. The sequencing here drew on CD4+ T cells from peripheral blood mononuclear cells, taken in the first trimester of pregnancy. These receptors came from a female donor with multiple sclerosis, enrolled in a pregnancy study.

As for this clone: One end of the junction does not line up with germline, which may come from a read error. CDR3 sequence: CAWSVGTGRNF. The DNA of the CDR3 is TGTGCCTGGAGCGTAGGGACAGGGCGAAATTTC. The chain carries TRBV30 and TRBJ2-7; 9 bases align to TRBD1. Germline CDR1 is GTSNPN and CDR2 is SVGIG (reference sequence). This CDR3 region has 11 residues.

This clone was picked up a small number of times. The chain recombines TRBV6-5 with TRBJ2-5, with 8 nucleotides matching TRBD2. The CDR3 consists of 15 residues. The V and J ends lost 4 bases and 7 bases, in that order; junction bases with no gene match: 11. The germline V gene encodes CDR1 MNHEY and CDR2 SVGAGI. Here the CDR3 DNA reads TGTGCCAGCAGTTCGGCCCAGGGTCGGGGGGGGACCCAGTACTTC. Its translation is CASSSAQGRGGTQYF.

This chain joins TRBV21-1 and TRBJ2-7; TRBD1 was called by the table and not checked on the DNA. TRBV21-1 is listed as a pseudogene. This CDR3 is built from 20 residues. DNA of the CDR3: TGTGCCAGCAGCAAAGAGGGTTGGGACAGCCACGACAGCGAAACCTACGAGCAGTACTTC. Protein: CASSKEGWDSHDSETYEQYF.

Here the CDR3 DNA reads TGTGCCAGCAGTTTACCGGGACAGGGGGGCGAGCAGTACTTC. It encodes CASSLPGQGGEQYF. This sequence joins TRBV28 and TRBJ2-7; 11 bases align to TRBD1. The CDR3 loop spans 14 amino acids. V shed 2 bases and J 6 bases; nucleotides not matched to a gene: 3. Germline V gene data show CDR1 as MDHEN and CDR2 as SYDVKM. The whole variable domain, filled in from reference TRBV28 and TRBJ2-7, reads DVKVTQSSRYLVKRTGEKVFLECVQDMDHENMFWYRQDPGLGLRLIYFSYDVKMKEKGDIPEGYSVSREKKERFSLILESASTNQTSMYLCASSLPGQGGEQYFGPGTRLTVT.

This clone was counted between two and nine times. This sequence joins TRBV9 and TRBJ1-2; 7 bases line up with TRBD1. Germline values: CDR1 SGDLS, CDR2 YYNGEE. The CDR3 contains 15 residues. After removal of 2 bases from V and 4 bases from J, the junction contained 8 bases not matched to a gene. This CDR3 is CASSVELSGGYGYTF. The DNA of the CDR3 is TGTGCCAGCAGCGTCGAGCTTTCAGGGGGCTATGGCTACACCTTC.

This clone was seen only once. The rearrangement uses TRBV19 and TRBJ1-1, with TRBD1 matching over 8 bases. From germline, CDR1 is LNHDA and CDR2 SQIVND (reference sequence). CDR3 length: 13 amino acids. The ends lost 6 bases at V and 4 bases at J; junction bases unmatched: 4. CDR3: CASSPDRVTEAFF. The CDR3 coding sequence is TGTGCCAGTAGCCCGGACAGGGTCACTGAAGCTTTCTTT.

CDR3 residues: CASSNSLAGGFQFF. Here the CDR3 DNA reads TGCGCCAGCAGCAATTCCCTAGCGGGAGGGTTCCAGTTCTTC. The chain employs TRBV5-1 and TRBJ2-1, with TRBD2 identical over 12 bases. CDR1 and CDR2 from the germline V gene are SGHRS and YFSETQ. This CDR3 has 14 amino acids. Losses at the gene ends were 4 bases for V and 13 bases for J; bases not matched to a gene: 9.

This clone appeared once. The chain employs TRBV7-9 and TRBJ2-2, with D possibly TRBD1 on 6 matching bases. Germline CDR1 is SEHNR and CDR2 is FQNEAQ (reference sequence). V dropped 5 bases and J dropped 0 bases, with 10 bases sitting between them. This CDR3 region has 15 residues. The CDR3 DNA reads as TGTGCCAGCAGCCTCGGGACACCGAACACCGGGGAGCTGTTTTTT. It yields the protein CASSLGTPNTGELFF.

The chain joins TRBV19 to TRBJ1-5, with D unclear. V shed 5 bases and J shed 3 bases, with 11 bases lying between them. The CDR3 consists of 14 residues. Germline CDR1 reads LNHDA; CDR2 reads SQIVND (reference sequence). The CDR3 is CASSLKVANQPQHF. CDR3 bases: TGTGCCAGTAGTCTTAAGGTAGCCAATCAGCCCCAGCATTTT. The full variable domain, completed using reference TRBV19 and TRBJ1-5, is DGGITQSPKYLFRKEGQNVTLSCEQNLNHDAMYWYRQDPGQGLRLIYYSQIVNDFQKGDIAEGYSVSREKKESFPLTVTSAQKNPTAFYLCASSLKVANQPQHFGDGTRLSIL.

The chain is built from TRBV11-3 and TRBJ2-5, with 14 bases matching TRBD2. The CDR3 has 20 residues. The germline V gene has CDR1 SGHNT and CDR2 YENEEA. The trim removed 0 bases at V and 7 bases at J, leaving 16 bases unmatched. The DNA of the CDR3 is TGTGCCAGCAGCTTAGATCCCGCGACTAGCGGGGGGGCCTTACGACCGACCCAGTACTTC. Translated: CASSLDPATSGGALRPTQYF.

This clone came up once. The chain links TRBV18 to TRBJ1-2, with D possibly being TRBD1 (6 bases). Germline CDR1 is KGHSH and CDR2 is LQKENI. The CDR3 consists of 16 residues. Trimming took off 0 bases at V and 0 bases at J, with 11 bases between the two ends. The CDR3 spells CASSPPQGFANYGYTF. The CDR3 DNA follows: TGTGCCAGCTCACCACCCCAGGGGTTTGCTAACTATGGCTACACCTTC.

The chain is built from TRBV5-1 and TRBJ2-3; no clear D gene. Germline V gives CDR1 SGHRS, CDR2 YFSETQ. V lost 2 bases and J 1 base, leaving 5 bases between the germline ends. CDR3 size: 13 residues. CDR3 amino acids: CASSFSGTDTQYF. CDR3 nucleotide sequence: TGCGCCAGCAGCTTCTCGGGCACAGATACGCAGTATTTT.

This clone was seen a handful of times. The chain is built from TRBV18 and TRBJ2-7; 8 nucleotides line up with TRBD1. The trim removed 6 bases at V and 3 bases at J, leaving 7 bases unmatched. Germline lookup yields CDR1 KGHSH and CDR2 LQKENI. This CDR3 comprises 14 residues. The CDR3 is CASSQQGGGYEQYF. DNA for the CDR3: TGTGCCAGCTCTCAACAGGGGGGAGGCTACGAGCAGTACTTC.

The V call is TRBV18, the J call TRBJ1-1; D is undetermined. Trimming removed 3 bases at V and 4 bases at J, with 9 bases between. There are 13 residues in the CDR3. In germline, CDR1 is KGHSH, CDR2 LQKENI. The CDR3 sequence is CASSPQGGTEAFF. The CDR3, as DNA: TGTGCCAGCTCACCCCAAGGAGGCACTGAAGCTTTCTTT.

The CDR3 DNA is TGTGCCAGCAGCTTAGCTACAGAGGGCAAATTCTTC. Translated: CASSLATEGKFF. The genes are TRBV7-9 and TRBJ2-1; possibly TRBD2 for D (5 bases). The CDR3 contains 12 residues. V dropped 0 bases and J dropped 16 bases, with 13 bases sitting between them. Germline V gives CDR1 SEHNR, CDR2 FQNEAQ (reference sequence).

The chain recombines TRBV11-2 with TRBJ1-1; TRBD1 is a possible D gene (5 bases). Germline assignment: CDR1 SGHAT and CDR2 FQNNGV. V was shortened by 7 bases and J by 0 bases, with 15 bases between the two germline ends. This CDR3 spans 15 amino acids. The DNA of the CDR3 is TGTGCCAGCAAACAACAGGTCGGCATGAACACTGAAGCTTTCTTT. This sequence encodes CASKQQVGMNTEAFF.

This rearrangement joins TRBV11-3 to TRBJ2-1; D might be TRBD2 (5 bases). Germline V gene sequence: CDR1 SGHNT, CDR2 YENEEA. The CDR3 is 14 residues long. V gave up 4 bases and J gave up 8 bases, with 15 bases separating them. The CDR3 DNA sequence: TGTGCCAGCAGCTCCCAAGCGGCGGCGGATGAGCAGTTCTTC. Translation: CASSSQAAADEQFF.

The rearrangement links TRBV6-5 to TRBJ2-5; no definite D call. CDR3 size: 13 residues. The germline gives CDR1 MNHEY, CDR2 SVGAGI. V lost 0 bases and J lost 5, with 7 bases in between. The CDR3, as DNA: TGTGCCAGCAGTTACTCGGTAGTCGAGACCCAGTACTTC. Amino acid sequence: CASSYSVVETQYF.

CDR3 bases: TGTGCCAGCAGCATAACTGGACAGATAGGAAACACCATATATTTT. It encodes CASSITGQIGNTIYF. The J gene is TRBJ1-3, the V gene TRBV7-2; D perhaps matches TRBD1 (6 bases). V dropped 5 bases and J dropped 4 bases, with 15 bases sitting between them. Germline CDR1 SGHTA, CDR2 FQGNSA. The CDR3 loop spans 15 amino acids. Full variable domain (missing parts from reference TRBV7-2 and TRBJ1-3): GAGVSQSPSNKVTEKGKDVELRCDPISGHTALYWYRQSLGQGLEFLIYFQGNSAPDKSGLPSDRFSAERTGGSVSTLTIQRTQQEDSAVYLCASSITGQIGNTIYFGEGSWLTVV.

The chain joins TRBV7-8 to TRBJ2-7; D is undetermined. The CDR3 is 13 amino acids. The ends were cut back, 3 bases at V and 2 bases at J, with 8 bases in the middle. Germline CDR1 and CDR2: SGHVS and FQNEAQ. As DNA, the CDR3 is TGTGCCAGCAGCTTCAGTTTGGCCTACGAGCAGTACTTC. It encodes CASSFSLAYEQYF.

The V and J genes are TRBV30 and TRBJ1-5; maybe TRBD1 (6 bases). CDR1 is GTSNPN and CDR2 is SVGIG in the germline V gene (reference sequence). Trimming removed 5 bases from V and 3 bases from J, with 11 bases in between. This CDR3 has 13 residues. The DNA of the CDR3 is TGTGCCTGGGCTAACAGGGTCAATCAGCCCCAGCATTTT. Protein: CAWANRVNQPQHF.

This clone was recorded once. As DNA, the CDR3 is TGTGCCAGCAGCTATCGGACAGCCTCCTTATCCTACGAGCAGTACTTC. Protein sequence: CASSYRTASLSYEQYF. This rearrangement joins TRBV7-2 to TRBJ2-7, with TRBD1 as a possible D gene (6 bases). CDR3 size: 16 residues. CDR1 is SGHTA, CDR2 FQGNSA, per germline. Between the trimmed V and J ends, which lost 4 bases and 1 base, there was a span of 17 bases. Based on the CDR3 plus reference TRBV7-2 and TRBJ2-7, the full variable domain is GAGVSQSPSNKVTEKGKDVELRCDPISGHTALYWYRQSLGQGLEFLIYFQGNSAPDKSGLPSDRFSAERTGGSVSTLTIQRTQQEDSAVYLCASSYRTASLSYEQYFGPGTRLTVT.

The chain has TRBV27 and TRBJ1-4; 8 bases line up with TRBD1. The CDR3 covers 14 residues. Germline CDR1 MNHEY, CDR2 SMNVEV (reference sequence). V gave up 3 bases and J gave up 8 bases; unmatched junction bases: 5. CDR3 in amino acids: CASSFRGLREKLFF. As DNA, the CDR3 is TGTGCCAGCAGTTTCAGGGGGCTTAGAGAAAAACTGTTTTTT.

The J gene is TRBJ2-7, the V gene TRBV7-2; 15 nucleotides line up with TRBD2. Germline CDR1 and CDR2: SGHTA and FQGNSA. This CDR3 is 19 amino acids long. J lost 0 bases, V lost 5 bases, and 11 bases had no gene match. The CDR3: CASSPRGTSGRPSSYEQYF. The CDR3 bases are TGTGCCAGCAGCCCCCGGGGGACTAGCGGGAGGCCGAGCTCCTACGAGCAGTACTTC.

This clone has a single count. V gene TRBV19 combines with J gene TRBJ2-1, with 12 bases fitting TRBD2. The CDR3 runs 18 residues. V was clipped by 3 bases and J by 1 base; unmatched bases: 7. Per the germline V gene, CDR1 is LNHDA and CDR2 is SQIVND (reference sequence). CDR3 amino acids: CASSIALAGGPSYNEQFF. In nucleotides, the CDR3 is TGTGCCAGTAGTATCGCCCTAGCGGGAGGGCCATCCTACAATGAGCAGTTCTTC. Complete variable domain (other parts from reference TRBV19 and TRBJ2-1): DGGITQSPKYLFRKEGQNVTLSCEQNLNHDAMYWYRQDPGQGLRLIYYSQIVNDFQKGDIAEGYSVSREKKESFPLTVTSAQKNPTAFYLCASSIALAGGPSYNEQFFGPGTRLTVL.

This clone was found once. The genes are TRBV5-4 and TRBJ2-5, with a weak D call TRBD2 (7 bases). The CDR3 runs to 17 residues. From germline, CDR1 is SGHNT and CDR2 YYREEE (reference sequence). V was trimmed by 0 bases and J by 4 bases, leaving 19 bases between them. CDR3 nucleotides: TGTGCCAGCAGCTTGGGGTCGGGGGGCCCCTACAGAGAGACCCAGTACTTC. It encodes CASSLGSGGPYRETQYF.

V usage is TRBV6-5 and J usage is TRBJ2-3, with a weak D call TRBD2 (6 bases). Trimming left V 1 base short and J 1 base short, with 9 bases between. The CDR3 is 15 amino acids. The germline V gene encodes CDR1 MNHEY and CDR2 SVGAGI. The CDR3 DNA follows: TGTGCCAGCAGTTACTGGGGGGTAGGCACAGATACGCAGTATTTT. It codes for CASSYWGVGTDTQYF.

The rearrangement joins TRBV5-1 to TRBJ2-5; no reliable D call. The germline CDR1 and CDR2 sequences are SGHRS and YFSETQ. CDR3 size: 15 residues. The V end was cut by 4 bases, the J end by 4 bases, with 17 bases between. DNA of the CDR3: TGCGCCAGCAGCCACCTGGATCAGCGCATAGAGACCCAGTACTTC. Protein: CASSHLDQRIETQYF.

The genes are TRBV18 and TRBJ2-3; D gene ambiguous. Germline V CDR1 and CDR2: KGHSH, LQKENI. The CDR3 contains 11 residues. V was pared by 6 bases and J by 6 bases, with 7 bases between. In DNA, the CDR3 is TGTGCCAGCTCCCACGGGGATACGCAGTATTTT. It specifies CASSHGDTQYF.

This clone was seen at least ten times. The rearrangement uses TRBV11-3 and TRBJ1-2; 7 bases fit TRBD1. Germline V lookup: CDR1 SGHNT, CDR2 YENEEA. This CDR3 has 16 amino acids. V was pared by 0 bases and J by 4 bases, with 8 bases of the junction left unmatched. Here the CDR3 DNA reads TGTGCCAGCAGCTTAGAGGGGAGACAGGGAGTCTATGGCTACACCTTC. Amino acids: CASSLEGRQGVYGYTF. The entire variable domain, with the rest obtained from reference TRBV11-3 and TRBJ1-2, is as follows: EAGVVQSPRYKIIEKKQPVAFWCNPISGHNTLYWYLQNLGQGPELLIRYENEEAVDDSQLPKDRFSAERLKGVDSTLKIQPAELGDSAVYLCASSLEGRQGVYGYTFGSGTRLTVV.